Reported below is one TCR beta chain. Germline-derived CDR1 and CDR2 are LGHNA and YSLEER. V trimming: 4 bases; J trimming: 4 bases; junction bases outside the gene matches: 4. The CDR3 has 14 amino acids. Produced via immunoSEQ multiplex PCR; TCRdb's table is partial and in-frame only. Among 250,000 to 350,000 clones listed, 65% to 85% were seen once. The data originate from a study of blood T cell repertoires in COVID-19. In the study overall: T cells, B-cell-depleted T cells, or PBMCs supplied cDNA or gDNA.

Sequenced: peripheral blood. This clonotype was sampled from a human donor with COVID-19, enrolled during active disease. The donor label of this sample is uncertain. The chain has TRBV4-3 and TRBJ1-3; 7 bases match TRBD1. Here the CDR3 reads CASSLTGVGNTIYF. The CDR3 DNA sequence: TGCGCCAGCAGCCTTACAGGGGTAGGAAACACCATATATTTT.